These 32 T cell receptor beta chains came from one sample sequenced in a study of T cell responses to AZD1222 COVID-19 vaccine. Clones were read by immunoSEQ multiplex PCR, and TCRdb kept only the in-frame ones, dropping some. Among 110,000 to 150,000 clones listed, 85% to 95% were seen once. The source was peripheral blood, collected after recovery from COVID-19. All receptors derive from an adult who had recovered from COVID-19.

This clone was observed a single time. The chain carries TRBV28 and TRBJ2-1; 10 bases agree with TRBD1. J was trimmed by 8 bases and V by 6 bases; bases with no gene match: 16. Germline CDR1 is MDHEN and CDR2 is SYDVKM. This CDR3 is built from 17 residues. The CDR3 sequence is CASSRDRGKKSLHEQFF. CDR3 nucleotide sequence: TGTGCCAGCAGCCGGGACAGGGGAAAGAAGAGTCTCCATGAGCAGTTCTTC. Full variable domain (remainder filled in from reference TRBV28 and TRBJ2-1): DVKVTQSSRYLVKRTGEKVFLECVQDMDHENMFWYRQDPGLGLRLIYFSYDVKMKEKGDIPEGYSVSREKKERFSLILESASTNQTSMYLCASSRDRGKKSLHEQFFGPGTRLTVL.

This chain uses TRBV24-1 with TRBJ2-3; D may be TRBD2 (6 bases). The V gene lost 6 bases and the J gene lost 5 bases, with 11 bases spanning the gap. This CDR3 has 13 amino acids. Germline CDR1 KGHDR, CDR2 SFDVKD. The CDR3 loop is CATSPGVGDTQYF. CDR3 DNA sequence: TGTGCCACCAGTCCGGGAGTGGGAGATACGCAGTATTTT.

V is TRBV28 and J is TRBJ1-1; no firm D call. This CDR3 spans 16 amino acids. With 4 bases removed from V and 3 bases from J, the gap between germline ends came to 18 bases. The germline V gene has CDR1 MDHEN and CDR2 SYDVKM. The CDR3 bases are TGTGCCAGCAGTTCCCCCGGGTTTTCTGGGGACACTGAAGCTTTCTTT. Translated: CASSSPGFSGDTEAFF.

This CDR3 is CASSFRTSVTGELFF. The CDR3 nucleotides are TGTGCCAGCAGCTTTAGGACTAGCGTCACCGGGGAGCTGTTTTTT. The V and J genes are TRBV3-1 (or the pseudogene TRBV3-2) and TRBJ2-2; 9 bases match TRBD2. The V and J ends lost 5 bases and 4 bases, in that order; junction bases with no gene match: 5. CDR1 LGHDT and CDR2 YNNKEL come from the germline V gene (reference sequence). This CDR3 comprises 15 residues.

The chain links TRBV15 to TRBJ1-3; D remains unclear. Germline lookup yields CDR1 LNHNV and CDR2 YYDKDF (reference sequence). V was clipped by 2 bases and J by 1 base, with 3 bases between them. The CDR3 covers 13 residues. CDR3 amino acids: CATSRYSGNTIYF. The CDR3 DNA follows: TGTGCCACCAGCAGATATTCTGGAAACACCATATATTTT.

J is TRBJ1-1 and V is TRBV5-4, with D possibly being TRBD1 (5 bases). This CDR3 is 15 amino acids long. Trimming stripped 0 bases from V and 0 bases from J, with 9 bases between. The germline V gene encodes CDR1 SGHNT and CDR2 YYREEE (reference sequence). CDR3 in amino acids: CASSLGGGMNTEAFF. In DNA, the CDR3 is TGTGCCAGCAGCTTGGGTGGGGGGATGAACACTGAAGCTTTCTTT.

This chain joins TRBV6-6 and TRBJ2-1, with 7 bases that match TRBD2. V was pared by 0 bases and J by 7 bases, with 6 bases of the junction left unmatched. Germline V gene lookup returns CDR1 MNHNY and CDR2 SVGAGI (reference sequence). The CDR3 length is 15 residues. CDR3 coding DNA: TGTGCCAGCAGTTACTCACGCGAACTAGCGAATGAGCAGTTCTTC. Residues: CASSYSRELANEQFF.

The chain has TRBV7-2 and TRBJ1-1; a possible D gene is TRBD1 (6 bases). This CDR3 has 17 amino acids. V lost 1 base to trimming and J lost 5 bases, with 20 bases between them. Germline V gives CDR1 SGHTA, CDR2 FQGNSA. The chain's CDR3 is CASSLEGFRGRRTEAFF. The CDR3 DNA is TGTGCCAGCAGCTTAGAGGGGTTCCGGGGGCGGAGAACTGAAGCTTTCTTT.

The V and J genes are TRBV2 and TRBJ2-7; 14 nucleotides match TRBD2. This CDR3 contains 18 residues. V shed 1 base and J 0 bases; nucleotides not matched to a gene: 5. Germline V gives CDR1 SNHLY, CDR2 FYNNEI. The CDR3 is CASSEEGTSGGFSYEQYF. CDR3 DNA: TGTGCCAGCAGTGAAGAGGGGACTAGCGGGGGATTCTCCTACGAGCAGTACTTC.

CDR3 DNA sequence: TGTGCCAGCCGGAGTGGGTTTGCCAACACCGGGGAGCTGTTTTTT. It translates to CASRSGFANTGELFF. The chain employs TRBV5-4 and TRBJ2-2, with D unresolved. Germline V gene sequence: CDR1 SGHNT, CDR2 YYREEE (reference sequence). The CDR3 sequence is 15 residues long. The V and J ends lost 7 bases and 2 bases respectively, with 15 bases between them. Together with reference TRBV5-4 and TRBJ2-2, the CDR3 gives the full variable domain: ETGVTQSPTHLIKTRGQQVTLRCSSQSGHNTVSWYQQALGQGPQFIFQYYREEENGRGNFPPRFSGLQFPNYSSELNVNALELDDSALYLCASRSGFANTGELFFGEGSRLTVL.

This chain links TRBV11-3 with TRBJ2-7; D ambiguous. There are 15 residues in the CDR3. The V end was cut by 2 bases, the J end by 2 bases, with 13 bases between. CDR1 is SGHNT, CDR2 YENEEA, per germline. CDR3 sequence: CASSLTPDGTYEQYF. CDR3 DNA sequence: TGTGCCAGCAGCTTAACCCCAGACGGTACCTACGAGCAGTACTTC.

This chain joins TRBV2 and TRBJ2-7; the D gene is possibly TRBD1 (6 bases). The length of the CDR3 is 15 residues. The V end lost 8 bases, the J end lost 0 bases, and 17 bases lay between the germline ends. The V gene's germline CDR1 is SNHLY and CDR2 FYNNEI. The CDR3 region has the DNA TGTGCCAGCGCTGCCATAGACAGGTACTCCTACGAGCAGTACTTC. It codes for CASAAIDRYSYEQYF.

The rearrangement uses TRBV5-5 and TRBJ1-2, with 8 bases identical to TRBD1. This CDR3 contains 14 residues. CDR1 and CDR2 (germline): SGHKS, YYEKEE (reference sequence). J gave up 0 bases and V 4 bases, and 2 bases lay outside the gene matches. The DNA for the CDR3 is TGTGCCAGCAGCCCGGACAGGGCTAACTATGGCTACACCTTC. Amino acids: CASSPDRANYGYTF.

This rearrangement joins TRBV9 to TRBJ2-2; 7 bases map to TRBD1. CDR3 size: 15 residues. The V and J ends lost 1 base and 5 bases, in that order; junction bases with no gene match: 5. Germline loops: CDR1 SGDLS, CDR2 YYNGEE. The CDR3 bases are TGTGCCAGCAGCGTACAGGGGGAGTGGACCGGGGAGCTGTTTTTT. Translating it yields CASSVQGEWTGELFF.

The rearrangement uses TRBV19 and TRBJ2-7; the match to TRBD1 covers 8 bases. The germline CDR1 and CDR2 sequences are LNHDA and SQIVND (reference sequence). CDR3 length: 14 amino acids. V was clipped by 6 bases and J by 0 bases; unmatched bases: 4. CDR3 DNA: TGTGCCAGTAGATGGGACAGGTTCTCCTACGAGCAGTACTTC. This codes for CASRWDRFSYEQYF.

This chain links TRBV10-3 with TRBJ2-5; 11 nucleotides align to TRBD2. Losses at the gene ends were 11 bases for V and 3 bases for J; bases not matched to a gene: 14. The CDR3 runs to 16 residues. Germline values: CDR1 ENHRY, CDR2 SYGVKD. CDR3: CAARTGTSGGEETQYF. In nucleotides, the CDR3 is TGTGCCGCCCGAACTGGGACTAGCGGAGGGGAAGAGACCCAGTACTTC.

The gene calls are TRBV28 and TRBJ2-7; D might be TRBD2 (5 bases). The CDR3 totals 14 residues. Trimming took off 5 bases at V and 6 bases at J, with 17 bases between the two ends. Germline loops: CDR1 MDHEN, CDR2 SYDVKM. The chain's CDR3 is CASSAQYLGSEQYF. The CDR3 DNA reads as TGTGCCAGCAGTGCACAGTACCTTGGGAGCGAGCAGTACTTC. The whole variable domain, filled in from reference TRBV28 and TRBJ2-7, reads DVKVTQSSRYLVKRTGEKVFLECVQDMDHENMFWYRQDPGLGLRLIYFSYDVKMKEKGDIPEGYSVSREKKERFSLILESASTNQTSMYLCASSAQYLGSEQYFGPGTRLTVT.

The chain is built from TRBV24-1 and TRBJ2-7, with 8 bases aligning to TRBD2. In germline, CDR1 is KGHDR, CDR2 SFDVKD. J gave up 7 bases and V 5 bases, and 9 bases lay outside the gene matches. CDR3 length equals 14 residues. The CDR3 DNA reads TGTGCCACCAGTGTTCCAGCGGGAGCGAGGGAGCAGTACTTC. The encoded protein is CATSVPAGAREQYF.

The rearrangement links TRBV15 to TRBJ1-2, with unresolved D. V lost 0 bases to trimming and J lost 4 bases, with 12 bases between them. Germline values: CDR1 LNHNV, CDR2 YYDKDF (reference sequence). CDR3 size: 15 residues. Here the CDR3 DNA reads TGTGCCACCAGCAGAGATAGAAGAACAGCCTATGGCTACACCTTC. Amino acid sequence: CATSRDRRTAYGYTF.

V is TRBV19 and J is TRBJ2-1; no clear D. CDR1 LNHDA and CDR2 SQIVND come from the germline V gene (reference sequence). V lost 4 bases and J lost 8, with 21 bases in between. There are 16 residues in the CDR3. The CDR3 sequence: CASSKITLDGLYEQFF. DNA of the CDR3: TGTGCCAGTAGTAAAATAACACTGGACGGGCTCTATGAGCAGTTCTTC.

Here the CDR3 reads CATRTGFEGDTQYF. CDR3 DNA sequence: TGTGCCACCAGGACGGGTTTTGAAGGAGATACGCAGTATTTT. V is TRBV24-1 and J is TRBJ2-3, with D uncertain. The germline V and J ends were trimmed by 7 bases and 5 bases, with 15 bases remaining between them. The CDR3 runs to 14 residues. Germline V gene data show CDR1 as KGHDR and CDR2 as SFDVKD.

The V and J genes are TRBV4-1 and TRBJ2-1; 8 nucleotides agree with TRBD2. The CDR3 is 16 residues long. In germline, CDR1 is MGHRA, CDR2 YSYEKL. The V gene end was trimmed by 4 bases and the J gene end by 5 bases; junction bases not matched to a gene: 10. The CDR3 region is CASSPTGGRSHNEQFF. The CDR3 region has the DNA TGCGCCAGCAGCCCCACGGGCGGGAGGAGCCACAATGAGCAGTTCTTC.

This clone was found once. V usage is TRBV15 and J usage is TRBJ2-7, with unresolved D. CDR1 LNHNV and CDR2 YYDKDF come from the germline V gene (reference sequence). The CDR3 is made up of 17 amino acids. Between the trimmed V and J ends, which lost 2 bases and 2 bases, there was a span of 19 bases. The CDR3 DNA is TGTGCCACCAGCAGACCCCCCGGCAGTAGTGGGGCCTACGAGCAGTACTTC. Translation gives CATSRPPGSSGAYEQYF.

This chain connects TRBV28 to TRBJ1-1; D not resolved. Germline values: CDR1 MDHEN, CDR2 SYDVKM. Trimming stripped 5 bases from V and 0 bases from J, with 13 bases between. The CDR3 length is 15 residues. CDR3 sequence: CASSRLDRMNTEAFF. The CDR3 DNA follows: TGTGCCAGCAGTCGATTGGACCGGATGAACACTGAAGCTTTCTTT.

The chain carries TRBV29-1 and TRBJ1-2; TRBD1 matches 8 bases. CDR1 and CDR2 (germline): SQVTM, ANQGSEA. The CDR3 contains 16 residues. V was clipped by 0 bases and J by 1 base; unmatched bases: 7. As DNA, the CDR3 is TGCAGCGTTGAAGATCGTCTCAGGGGGCGTAACTATGGCTACACCTTC. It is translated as CSVEDRLRGRNYGYTF. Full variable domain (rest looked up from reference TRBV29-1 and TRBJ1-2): SAVISQKPSRDICQRGTSLTIQCQVDSQVTMMFWYRQQPGQSLTLIATANQGSEATYESGFVIDKFPISRPNLTFSTLTVSNMSPEDSSIYLCSVEDRLRGRNYGYTFGSGTRLTVV.

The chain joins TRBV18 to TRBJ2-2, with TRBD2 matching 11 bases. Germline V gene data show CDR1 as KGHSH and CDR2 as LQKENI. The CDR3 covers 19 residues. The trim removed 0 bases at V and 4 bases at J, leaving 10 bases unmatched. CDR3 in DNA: TGTGCCAGCTCACCACCAAGGGCGGGACTAGCGGTCCTCACCGGGGAGCTGTTTTTT. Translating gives CASSPPRAGLAVLTGELFF.

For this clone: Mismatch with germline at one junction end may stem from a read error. The CDR3 is CASSNLQHPRTSAYEQYF. CDR3 nucleotides: TGTGCTAGCAGCAATCTGCAGCATCCTAGGACGTCTGCGTACGAGCAGTACTTC. The chain recombines TRBV7-7 with TRBJ2-7; D is uncertain. The CDR3 covers 18 residues. The V gene's germline CDR1 is SSHAT and CDR2 FNYEAQ (reference sequence).

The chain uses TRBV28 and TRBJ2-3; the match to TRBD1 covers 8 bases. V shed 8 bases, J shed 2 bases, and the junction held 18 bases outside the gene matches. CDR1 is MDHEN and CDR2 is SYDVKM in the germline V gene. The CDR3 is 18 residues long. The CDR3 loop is CASLTRRLQGVHTDTQYF. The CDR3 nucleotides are TGTGCCAGCCTGACAAGACGGCTACAGGGGGTTCACACAGATACGCAGTATTTT.

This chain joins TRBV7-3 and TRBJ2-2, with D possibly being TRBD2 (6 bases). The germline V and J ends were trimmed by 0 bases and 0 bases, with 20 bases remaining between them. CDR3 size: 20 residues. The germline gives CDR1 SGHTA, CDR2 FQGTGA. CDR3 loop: CASSLTGSLGGGPNTGELFF. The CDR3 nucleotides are TGTGCCAGCAGCTTAACGGGATCCCTGGGAGGAGGACCGAACACCGGGGAGCTGTTTTTT.

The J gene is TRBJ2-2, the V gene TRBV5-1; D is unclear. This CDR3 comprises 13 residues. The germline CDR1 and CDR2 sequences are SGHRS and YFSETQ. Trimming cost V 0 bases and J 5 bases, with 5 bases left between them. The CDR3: CASSLEETGELFF. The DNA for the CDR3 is TGCGCCAGCAGCTTGGAGGAAACCGGGGAGCTGTTTTTT.

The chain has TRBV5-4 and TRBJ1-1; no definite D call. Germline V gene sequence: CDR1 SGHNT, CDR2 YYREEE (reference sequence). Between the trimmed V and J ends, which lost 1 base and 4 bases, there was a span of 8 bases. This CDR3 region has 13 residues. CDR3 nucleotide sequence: TGTGCCAGCAGCTTGCCCGCGGTCACTGAAGCTTTCTTT. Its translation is CASSLPAVTEAFF.

The CDR3 DNA reads as TGCGCCAGCAGACCCCTGACTAGTAACAATGAGCAGTTCTTC. It is translated as CASRPLTSNNEQFF. The chain is built from TRBV5-1 and TRBJ2-1; D may be TRBD2 (6 bases). The CDR3 has 14 residues. V lost 5 bases and J lost 5, with 14 bases in between. Germline-derived CDR1 and CDR2 are SGHRS and YFSETQ.